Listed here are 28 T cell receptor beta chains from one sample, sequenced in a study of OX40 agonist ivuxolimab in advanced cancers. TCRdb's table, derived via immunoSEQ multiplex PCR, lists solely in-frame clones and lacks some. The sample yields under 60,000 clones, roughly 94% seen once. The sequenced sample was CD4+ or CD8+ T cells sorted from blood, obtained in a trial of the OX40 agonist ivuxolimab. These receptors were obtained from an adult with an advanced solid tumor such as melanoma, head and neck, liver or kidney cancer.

The CDR3 protein is CASSQDLGGSYEQYF. In nucleotides, the CDR3 is TGCGCCAGCAGCCAAGATCTTGGTGGGTCCTACGAGCAGTACTTC. The chain employs TRBV4-1 and TRBJ2-7; D is ambiguous. The CDR3 totals 15 residues. Trimming cost V 0 bases and J 1 base, with 10 bases left between them. Germline V gives CDR1 MGHRA, CDR2 YSYEKL.

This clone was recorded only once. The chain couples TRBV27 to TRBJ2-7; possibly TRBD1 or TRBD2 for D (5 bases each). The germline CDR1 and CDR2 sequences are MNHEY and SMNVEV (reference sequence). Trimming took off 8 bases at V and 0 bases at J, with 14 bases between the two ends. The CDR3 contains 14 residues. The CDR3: CASQPAGSSYEQYF. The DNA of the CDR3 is TGTGCCAGCCAGCCGGCAGGGAGCTCCTACGAGCAGTACTTC.

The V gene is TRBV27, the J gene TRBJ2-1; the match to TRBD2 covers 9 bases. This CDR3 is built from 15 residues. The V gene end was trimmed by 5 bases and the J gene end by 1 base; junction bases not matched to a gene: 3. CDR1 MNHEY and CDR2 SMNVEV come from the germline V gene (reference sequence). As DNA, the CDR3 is TGTGCCAGCAGTATGACTAGCGGATCCTACAATGAGCAGTTCTTC. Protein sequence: CASSMTSGSYNEQFF.

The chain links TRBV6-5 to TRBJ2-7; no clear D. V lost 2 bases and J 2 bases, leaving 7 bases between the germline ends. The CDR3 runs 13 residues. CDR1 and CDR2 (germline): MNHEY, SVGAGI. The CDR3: CASSYGRTYEQYF. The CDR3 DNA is TGTGCCAGCAGTTACGGCAGGACCTACGAGCAGTACTTC.

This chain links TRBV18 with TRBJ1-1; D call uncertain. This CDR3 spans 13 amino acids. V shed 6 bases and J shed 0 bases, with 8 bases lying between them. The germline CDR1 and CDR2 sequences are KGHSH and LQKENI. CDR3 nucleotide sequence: TGTGCCAGCTCCGGGTTAATGAACACTGAAGCTTTCTTT. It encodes CASSGLMNTEAFF.

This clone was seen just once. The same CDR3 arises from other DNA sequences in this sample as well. The CDR3, as DNA: TGTGCCAGCAGCGTAGGCGAAGACTACGAGCAGTACTTC. Translated: CASSVGEDYEQYF. The J gene is TRBJ2-7, the V gene TRBV9; D not certain. The CDR3 has 13 residues. V was trimmed by 0 bases and J by 3 bases, leaving 7 bases between them. Looked up from germline, CDR1 is SGDLS and CDR2 is YYNGEE.

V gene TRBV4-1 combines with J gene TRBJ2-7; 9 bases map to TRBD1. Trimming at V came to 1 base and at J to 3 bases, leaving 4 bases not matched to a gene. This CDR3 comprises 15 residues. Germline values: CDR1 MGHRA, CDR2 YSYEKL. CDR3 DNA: TGCGCCAGCAGCCAAGTGGACAGGGGATACTACGAGCAGTACTTC. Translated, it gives CASSQVDRGYYEQYF.

The CDR3 spells CASSIFPGSYEQYF. As DNA, the CDR3 is TGTGCCAGTAGTATCTTTCCCGGCTCCTACGAGCAGTACTTC. V and J are TRBV19 and TRBJ2-7; no firm D call. Germline V lookup: CDR1 LNHDA, CDR2 SQIVND (reference sequence). This CDR3 is built from 14 residues. V gave up 3 bases and J gave up 0 bases, with 9 bases separating them.

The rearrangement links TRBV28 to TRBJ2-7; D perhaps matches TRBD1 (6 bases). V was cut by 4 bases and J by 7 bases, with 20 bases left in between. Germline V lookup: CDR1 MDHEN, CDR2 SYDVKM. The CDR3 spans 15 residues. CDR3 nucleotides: TGTGCCAGCAGTTCCCCGGCAAACAGGGCGGAGGAGCAGTACTTC. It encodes CASSSPANRAEEQYF.

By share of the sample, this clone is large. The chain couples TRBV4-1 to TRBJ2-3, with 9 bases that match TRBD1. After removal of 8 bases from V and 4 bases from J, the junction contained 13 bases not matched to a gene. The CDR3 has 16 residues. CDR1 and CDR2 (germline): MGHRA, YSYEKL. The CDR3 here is CASAPGTGFAADTQYF. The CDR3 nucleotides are TGCGCCAGCGCACCCGGGACAGGGTTTGCGGCAGATACGCAGTATTTT.

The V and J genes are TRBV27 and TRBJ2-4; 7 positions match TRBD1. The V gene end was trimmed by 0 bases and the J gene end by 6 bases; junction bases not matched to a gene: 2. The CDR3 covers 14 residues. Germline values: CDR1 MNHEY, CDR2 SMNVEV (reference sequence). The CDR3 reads CASSLSRTGNIQYF. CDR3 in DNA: TGTGCCAGCAGTTTATCCCGGACAGGAAACATTCAGTACTTC.

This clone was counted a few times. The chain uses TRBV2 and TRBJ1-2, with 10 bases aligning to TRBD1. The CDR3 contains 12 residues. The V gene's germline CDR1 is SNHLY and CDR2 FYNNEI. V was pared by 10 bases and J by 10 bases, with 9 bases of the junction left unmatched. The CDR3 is CATGDRGWDYTF. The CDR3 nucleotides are TGTGCCACAGGGGACAGGGGCTGGGACTACACCTTC. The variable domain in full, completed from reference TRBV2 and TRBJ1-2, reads EPEVTQTPSHQVTQMGQEVILRCVPISNHLYFYWYRQILGQKVEFLVSFYNNEISEKSEIFDDQFSVERPDGSNFTLKIRSTKLEDSAMYFCATGDRGWDYTFGSGTRLTVV.

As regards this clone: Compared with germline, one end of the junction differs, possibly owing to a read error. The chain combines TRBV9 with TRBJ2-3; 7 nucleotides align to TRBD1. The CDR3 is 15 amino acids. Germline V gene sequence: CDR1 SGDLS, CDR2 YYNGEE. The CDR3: CASSVSLKGTDPQYF. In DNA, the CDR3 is TGTGCCAGCAGCGTCTCCCTGAAGGGGACAGATCCGCAGTATTTT.

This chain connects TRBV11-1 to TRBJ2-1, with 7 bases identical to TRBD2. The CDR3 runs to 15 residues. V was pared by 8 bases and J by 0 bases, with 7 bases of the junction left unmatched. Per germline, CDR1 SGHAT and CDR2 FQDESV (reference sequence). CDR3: CASRLAESSYNEQFF. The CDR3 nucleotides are TGTGCCAGCCGACTAGCAGAGAGCTCCTACAATGAGCAGTTCTTC.

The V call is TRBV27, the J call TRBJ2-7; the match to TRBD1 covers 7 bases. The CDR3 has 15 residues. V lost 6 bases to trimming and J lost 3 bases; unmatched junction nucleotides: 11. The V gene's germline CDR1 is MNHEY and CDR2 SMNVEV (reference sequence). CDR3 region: CASRETGAAIYEQYF. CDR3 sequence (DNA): TGTGCCAGCAGAGAAACAGGGGCCGCAATCTACGAGCAGTACTTC.

CDR3 protein: CAWGLGLPGEQYF. Written as DNA, the CDR3 is TGTGCCTGGGGCCTAGGACTGCCTGGAGAGCAGTACTTC. V gene TRBV30 combines with J gene TRBJ2-7, with TRBD2 as a possible D gene (5 bases). Trimming left V 5 bases short and J 7 bases short, with 18 bases between. Germline V gene sequence: CDR1 GTSNPN, CDR2 SVGIG (reference sequence). The CDR3 is 13 residues long.

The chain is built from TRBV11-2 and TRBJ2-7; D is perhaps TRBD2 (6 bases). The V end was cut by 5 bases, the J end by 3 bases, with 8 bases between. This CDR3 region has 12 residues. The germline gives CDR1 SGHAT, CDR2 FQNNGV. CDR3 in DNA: TGTGCCAGCAGCCGGGGAGGCTACGAGCAGTACTTC. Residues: CASSRGGYEQYF.

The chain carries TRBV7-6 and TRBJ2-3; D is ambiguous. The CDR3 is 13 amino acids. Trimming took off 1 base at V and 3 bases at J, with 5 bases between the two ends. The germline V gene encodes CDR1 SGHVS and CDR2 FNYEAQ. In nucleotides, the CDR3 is TGTGCCAGCAGCTTAGAAGGGACAGATACGCAGTATTTT. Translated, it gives CASSLEGTDTQYF. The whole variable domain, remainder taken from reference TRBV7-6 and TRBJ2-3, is GAGVSQSPRYKVTKRGQDVALRCDPISGHVSLYWYRQALGQGPEFLTYFNYEAQQDKSGLPNDRFSAERPEGSISTLTIQRTEQRDSAMYRCASSLEGTDTQYFGPGTRLTVL.

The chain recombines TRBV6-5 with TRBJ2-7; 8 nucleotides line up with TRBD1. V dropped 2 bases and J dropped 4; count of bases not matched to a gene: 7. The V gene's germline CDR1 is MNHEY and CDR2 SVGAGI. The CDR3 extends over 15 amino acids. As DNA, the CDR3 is TGTGCCAGCAGTTACGGGACAGGCTACATTTACGAGCAGTACTTC. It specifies CASSYGTGYIYEQYF.

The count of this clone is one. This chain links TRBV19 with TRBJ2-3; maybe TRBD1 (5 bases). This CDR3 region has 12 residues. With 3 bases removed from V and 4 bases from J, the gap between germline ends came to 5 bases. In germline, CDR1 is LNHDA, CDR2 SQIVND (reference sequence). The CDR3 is CASSMGPDTQYF. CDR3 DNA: TGTGCCAGTAGTATGGGGCCAGATACGCAGTATTTT.

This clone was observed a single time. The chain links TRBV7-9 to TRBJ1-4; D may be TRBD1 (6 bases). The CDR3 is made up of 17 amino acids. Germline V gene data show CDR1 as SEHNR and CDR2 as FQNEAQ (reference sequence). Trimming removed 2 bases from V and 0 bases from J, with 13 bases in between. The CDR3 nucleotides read TGTGCCAGCAGCTTATCAGGACAGCTTGCAACTAATGAAAAACTGTTTTTT. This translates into CASSLSGQLATNEKLFF.

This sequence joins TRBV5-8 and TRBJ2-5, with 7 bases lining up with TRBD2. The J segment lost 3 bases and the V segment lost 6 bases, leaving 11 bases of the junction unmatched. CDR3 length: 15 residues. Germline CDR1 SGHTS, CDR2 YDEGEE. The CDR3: CASTPWTSIKETQYF. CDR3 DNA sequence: TGTGCCAGCACCCCCTGGACTAGTATTAAAGAGACCCAGTACTTC.

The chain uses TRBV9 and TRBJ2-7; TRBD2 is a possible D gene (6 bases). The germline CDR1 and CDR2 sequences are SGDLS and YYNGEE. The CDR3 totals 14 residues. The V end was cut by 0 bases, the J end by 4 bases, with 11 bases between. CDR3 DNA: TGTGCCAGCAGCGTAGGAGGTAGCGGATACGAGCAGTACTTC. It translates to CASSVGGSGYEQYF.

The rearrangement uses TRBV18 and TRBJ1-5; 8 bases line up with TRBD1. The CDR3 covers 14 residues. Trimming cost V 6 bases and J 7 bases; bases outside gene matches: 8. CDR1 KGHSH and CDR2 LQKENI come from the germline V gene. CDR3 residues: CASSPSDRVQPQHF. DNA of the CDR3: TGTGCCAGCTCGCCGTCGGACAGGGTCCAGCCCCAGCATTTT.

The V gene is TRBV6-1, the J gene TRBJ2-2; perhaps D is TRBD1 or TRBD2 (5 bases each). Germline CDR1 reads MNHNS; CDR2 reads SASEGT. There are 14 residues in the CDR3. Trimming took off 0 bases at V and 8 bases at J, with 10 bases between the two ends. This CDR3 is CASSEAEGLGELFF. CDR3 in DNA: TGTGCCAGCAGTGAAGCCGAGGGGTTGGGGGAGCTGTTTTTT.

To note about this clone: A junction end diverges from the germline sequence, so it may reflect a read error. The CDR3 is CASSFEGASDQEAQYF. CDR3 coding DNA: TGTGCCAGCAGTTTCGAGGGGGCTAGCGACCAAGAGGCCCAGTACTTC. This chain connects TRBV27 to TRBJ2-5; tentatively, D is TRBD1 (7 bases). Germline V lookup: CDR1 MNHEY, CDR2 SMNVEV (reference sequence). The CDR3 sequence is 16 residues long.

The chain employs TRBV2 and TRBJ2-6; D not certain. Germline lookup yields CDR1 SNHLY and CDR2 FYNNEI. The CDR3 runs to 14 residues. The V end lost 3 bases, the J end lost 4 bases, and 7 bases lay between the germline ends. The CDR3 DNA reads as TGTGCCAGCAGTGACTGGGCCGGGGCCAACGTCCTGACTTTC. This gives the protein CASSDWAGANVLTF.

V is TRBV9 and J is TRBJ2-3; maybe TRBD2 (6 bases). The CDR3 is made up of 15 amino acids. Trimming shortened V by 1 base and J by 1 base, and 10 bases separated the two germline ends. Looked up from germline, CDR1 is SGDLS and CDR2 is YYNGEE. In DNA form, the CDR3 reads TGTGCCAGCAGCGTAACCGGGAGTGGCACAGATACGCAGTATTTT. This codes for CASSVTGSGTDTQYF.